This TCR beta chain was recorded in a study of blood T cell repertoires in COVID-19. Overall study context: Nucleic acid was either cDNA or gDNA, and it came from T cells, B-cell-depleted T cells, or PBMCs.

In terms of age and location, participants ranged from roughly 18 to 90 years and lived in about two dozen US areas. Each recovered donor of Cohort 3 presented with two negative PCRs, clearance, or symptom resolution. CDR1 and CDR2 from the germline V gene are LGHNA and YNFKEQ. V lost 5 bases to trimming and J lost 3 bases; unmatched junction nucleotides: 8. This CDR3 has 16 amino acids. Authors' processing steps: Estimated nucleated cell counts came from reference gene primer amplification. Using immunoSEQ multiplex PCR, the repertoire was profiled, and TCRdb retains in-frame clones only, with some absent. The V and J calls and clone size were taken over from that table, and D and trimming were inferred from the DNA. The sample includes approximately 500,000 clones, more than 75% of them seen just once.

This receptor was taken from a woman aged 40 to 50 who had recovered from COVID-19. The sample comprised PBMCs or T cells enriched from blood (not recorded which). The rearrangement uses TRBV4-2 and TRBJ2-7; 12 bases agree with TRBD2. The CDR3 here is CASSNRTSGKFYEQYF. CDR3 nucleotides: TGTGCCAGCAGCAATAGGACTAGCGGGAAATTCTACGAGCAGTACTTC.